These T cell receptor beta chains were read from a single sample in a study of beta chain features in type 1 diabetes. Profiling relied on immunoSEQ multiplex PCR, and the TCRdb table lists in-frame clones only, not all of them. The sample lists about 280,000 clones, 15% occurring once. The sample consisted of naive CD4+ T cells from blood. The origin of the receptors is a man between 18 and 35 years old with type 1 diabetes. Both conserved end residues are part of each CDR3. The order of the fields is D gene, V gene, CDR3 length, J gene, clone size, CDR3 protein, CDR3 DNA. D genes are given only for firm matches. The size of a clone is reported for some rows only, either as once, few or many, or as a class for expanded clones.

TRBD1	TRBV19	14	TRBJ2-3	-	CASSMGRGPDTQYF	TGTGCCAGTAGTATGGGAAGGGGGCCAGATACGCAGTATTTT
TRBD1	TRBV5-1	15	TRBJ1-1	-	CASSPHRGADTEAFF	TGCGCCAGCAGCCCCCACAGGGGGGCGGACACTGAAGCTTTCTTT
-	TRBV25-1	14	TRBJ1-4	few	CASSEAGVGEKLFF	TGTGCCAGCAGTGAAGCGGGGGTCGGAGAAAAACTGTTTTTT
TRBD1	TRBV5-1	13	TRBJ1-2	few	CASRAGQNYGYTF	TGCGCCAGCAGGGCGGGACAGAACTATGGCTACACCTTC
TRBD2	TRBV5-1	17	TRBJ2-3	few	CASSWTSGAGSTDTQYF	TGCGCCAGCAGCTGGACTAGCGGGGCGGGGTCCACAGATACGCAGTATTTT
TRBD1	TRBV18	13	TRBJ1-5	-	CASSGDRNQPQHF	TGTGCCAGCTCAGGGGACAGAAATCAGCCCCAGCATTTT
-	TRBV2	12	TRBJ2-5	-	CASRETGFAQYF	TGTGCCAGCAGAGAAACAGGGTTCGCCCAGTACTTC
-	TRBV4-3	15	TRBJ2-2	few	CASSLTQRVTGELFF	TGCGCCAGCAGCCTGACGCAGCGGGTCACCGGGGAGCTGTTTTTT
TRBD1	TRBV9	18	TRBJ2-3	-	CASSARNWTGFRTDTQYF	TGTGCCAGCAGCGCCCGGAACTGGACAGGGTTCCGCACAGATACGCAGTATTTT
TRBD1	TRBV2	13	TRBJ1-1	-	CAVGDRANTEAFF	TGTGCCGTCGGGGACAGGGCGAACACTGAAGCTTTCTTT
TRBD1	TRBV5-1	12	TRBJ2-7	-	CASSRTGDEQYF	TGCGCCAGCAGTAGGACAGGGGATGAGCAGTACTTC
-	TRBV4-3	16	TRBJ1-3	-	CASSQFPGTGGNTIYF	TGCGCCAGCAGCCAATTCCCTGGTACCGGGGGAAACACCATATATTTT
TRBD1	TRBV28	16	TRBJ2-1	-	CASSSGQGASYNEQFF	TGTGCCAGCAGTTCCGGACAGGGGGCCTCGTACAATGAGCAGTTCTTC
-	TRBV18	13	TRBJ2-1	few	CASSPTQESEQFF	TGTGCCAGCTCCCCTACCCAGGAAAGTGAGCAGTTCTTC
TRBD2	TRBV28	18	TRBJ2-1	-	CASSFGLADKRIGNEQFF	TGTGCCAGCAGTTTCGGGCTAGCGGATAAAAGGATTGGTAATGAGCAGTTCTTC
-	TRBV30	13	TRBJ2-1	few	CAWSVSVQNEQFF	TGTGCCTGGAGTGTAAGTGTGCAGAATGAGCAGTTCTTC
-	TRBV5-4	13	TRBJ2-7	-	CASSTGLPYEQYF	TGTGCCAGCAGCACCGGACTTCCCTACGAGCAGTACTTC
TRBD1	TRBV7-8	15	TRBJ1-1	-	CASSLRTGWDTEAFF	TGTGCCAGCAGCCTACGGACAGGGTGGGACACTGAAGCTTTCTTT
-	TRBV5-1	16	TRBJ1-6	-	CASSSSPRQRNSPLHF	TGCGCCAGCAGCTCAAGCCCCAGACAGAGAAATTCACCCCTCCACTTT
-	TRBV20-1	11	TRBJ2-5	few	CSAQGQETQYF	TGCAGTGCTCAGGGACAAGAGACCCAGTACTTC
-	TRBV9	15	TRBJ2-1	few	CASSVAGTIYNEQFF	TGTGCCAGCAGCGTAGCAGGAACCATCTACAATGAGCAGTTCTTC
TRBD2	TRBV5-6	16	TRBJ2-1	-	CASSPMGGGRRNEQFF	TGTGCCAGCAGCCCCATGGGGGGCGGGAGGAGGAATGAGCAGTTCTTC